Each of the 20 T cell receptor beta chains below was sequenced from the same sample in a study of blood T cell repertoires in COVID-19. Assay: immunoSEQ multiplex PCR; the TCRdb copy retains only in-frame clones and omits some. The sample consists of about 350,000 clones, roughly 86% of them appearing once. Sequencing input: peripheral blood. The source is a young man with COVID-19, enrolled during active disease.

V gene TRBV27 combines with J gene TRBJ1-5; 7 bases match TRBD1. The junction had 0 bases not matched to a gene; V was cut back by 1 base and J by 6 bases. The CDR3 is made up of 13 amino acids. Looked up from germline, CDR1 is MNHEY and CDR2 is SMNVEV (reference sequence). DNA of the CDR3: TGTGCCAGCAGTTTATACAGGGGTCAGCCCCAGCATTTT. It codes for CASSLYRGQPQHF.

This clone has a single count. The chain employs TRBV2 and TRBJ1-2, with D maybe TRBD1 (6 bases). The V end was cut by 8 bases, the J end by 3 bases, with 10 bases between. The length of the CDR3 is 12 residues. CDR1 is SNHLY and CDR2 is FYNNEI in the germline V gene. In nucleotides, the CDR3 is TGTGCCAGCGGGACAAGATACTATGGCTACACCTTC. This encodes CASGTRYYGYTF.

V usage is TRBV4-2 and J usage is TRBJ2-1, with D possibly TRBD1 on 7 matching bases. The CDR3 loop spans 13 amino acids. Germline loops: CDR1 LGHNA, CDR2 YNFKEQ. Between the trimmed V and J ends, which lost 6 bases and 10 bases, there was a span of 16 bases. The CDR3 protein is CASSQGGQGEQFF. CDR3 DNA: TGTGCCAGCAGTCAGGGGGGCCAAGGGGAGCAGTTCTTC.

This chain uses TRBV19 with TRBJ1-1; TRBD1 matches at 8 bases. Germline CDR1 and CDR2: LNHDA and SQIVND (reference sequence). The CDR3 has 12 residues. With V trimmed by 2 bases and J by 13 bases, 6 bases remained unmatched. This CDR3 reads CASSISQGAFFF. The CDR3 coding sequence is TGTGCCAGTAGTATATCCCAGGGGGCTTTTTTCTTT. Variable domain in full (rest from reference TRBV19 and TRBJ1-1): DGGITQSPKYLFRKEGQNVTLSCEQNLNHDAMYWYRQDPGQGLRLIYYSQIVNDFQKGDIAEGYSVSREKKESFPLTVTSAQKNPTAFYLCASSISQGAFFFGQGTRLTVV.

V and J are TRBV28 and TRBJ2-5; no definite D call. From germline, CDR1 is MDHEN and CDR2 SYDVKM. The CDR3 has 13 residues. Trimming removed 5 bases at V and 2 bases at J, with 9 bases between. The CDR3 DNA reads as TGTGCCAGCAGTACGACTCCACAAGAGACCCAGTACTTC. Translating it yields CASSTTPQETQYF.

The V and J genes are TRBV28 and TRBJ1-3; maybe TRBD1 (6 bases). The CDR3 spans 15 residues. Germline V gives CDR1 MDHEN, CDR2 SYDVKM. V dropped 5 bases and J dropped 4 bases, with 15 bases sitting between them. This chain's CDR3 is CASSVQQGRGNTIYF. In nucleotides, the CDR3 is TGTGCCAGCAGTGTTCAACAGGGTCGGGGAAACACCATATATTTT.

The chain joins TRBV6-5 to TRBJ1-2, with 8 bases aligning to TRBD1. CDR3 length equals 15 residues. Germline V gives CDR1 MNHEY, CDR2 SVGAGI. Germline trimming cut 5 bases from V and 3 bases from J; bases unmatched to any gene: 8. Here the CDR3 DNA reads TGTGCCAGCAGTCTACCACAGGGGGTCGACTATGGCTACACCTTC. Residues: CASSLPQGVDYGYTF.

The chain uses TRBV18 and TRBJ1-6; D perhaps matches TRBD1 (5 bases). Trimming removed 2 bases at V and 7 bases at J, with 15 bases between. Germline assignment: CDR1 KGHSH and CDR2 LQKENI. This CDR3 is 16 amino acids long. CDR3: CASSPDSPFTNSPLHF. CDR3 bases: TGTGCCAGCTCACCAGACAGCCCCTTCACCAATTCACCCCTCCACTTT.

V usage is TRBV19 and J usage is TRBJ1-2, with 10 bases lining up with TRBD1. Trimming cost V 5 bases and J 0 bases; bases outside gene matches: 9. The CDR3 length is 17 residues. Germline V gives CDR1 LNHDA, CDR2 SQIVND (reference sequence). The DNA of the CDR3 is TGTGCCAGTAGTCCTAGGACAGGGGGGCCGGCTAACTATGGCTACACCTTC. As protein: CASSPRTGGPANYGYTF. Complete variable domain (other parts from reference TRBV19 and TRBJ1-2): DGGITQSPKYLFRKEGQNVTLSCEQNLNHDAMYWYRQDPGQGLRLIYYSQIVNDFQKGDIAEGYSVSREKKESFPLTVTSAQKNPTAFYLCASSPRTGGPANYGYTFGSGTRLTVV.

This sequence joins TRBV28 and TRBJ2-7; tentative D call: TRBD1 (6 bases). This CDR3 is 11 amino acids long. Trimming shortened V by 5 bases and J by 11 bases, and 13 bases separated the two germline ends. In germline, CDR1 is MDHEN, CDR2 SYDVKM. The CDR3, as DNA: TGTGCCAGCAGTGAGACCGGGACAAAGTACTTC. As protein: CASSETGTKYF.

This clone was seen just once. The chain links TRBV4-2 to TRBJ1-4, with D perhaps TRBD1 (5 bases). Germline loops: CDR1 LGHNA, CDR2 YNFKEQ. Trimming left V 4 bases short and J 7 bases short, with 13 bases between. The CDR3 is made up of 14 amino acids. The CDR3, as DNA: TGTGCCAGCAGCCCAGCGGGGCGAGGTGAAAAACTGTTTTTT. It is translated as CASSPAGRGEKLFF.

This chain uses TRBV6-1 with TRBJ1-3, with 8 bases lining up with TRBD1. The CDR3 runs 15 residues. V was clipped by 2 bases and J by 7 bases; unmatched bases: 7. Germline-derived CDR1 and CDR2 are MNHNS and SASEGT. The CDR3 loop is CASSETWTGINTIYF. CDR3 sequence (DNA): TGTGCCAGCAGTGAAACTTGGACAGGGATTAACACCATATATTTT.

Comments on this clone: Other nucleotide sequences in the sample specify the same CDR3. The rearrangement joins TRBV25-1 to TRBJ2-4; D possibly corresponds to TRBD1 (6 bases). Looked up from germline, CDR1 is MGHDK and CDR2 is SYGVNS. Between the trimmed V and J ends, which lost 2 bases and 1 base, there was a span of 6 bases. This CDR3 spans 14 amino acids. In DNA form, the CDR3 reads TGTGCCAGCAGTGAAACAGGGGCCAAAAACATTCAGTACTTC. Amino acid sequence: CASSETGAKNIQYF.

The chain uses TRBV9 and TRBJ2-3; TRBD2 agrees at 9 bases. Germline CDR1 is SGDLS and CDR2 is YYNGEE. Unmatched junction bases numbered 4, after V lost 2 bases and J lost 3 bases. The CDR3 has 15 residues. For the CDR3, the DNA is TGTGCCAGCAGCGTTCGGAGCGGGGGGACAGATACGCAGTATTTT. Protein sequence: CASSVRSGGTDTQYF.

The chain carries TRBV10-3 and TRBJ1-2; TRBD1 matches 9 bases. The CDR3 has 17 amino acids. V lost 2 bases, J lost 2 bases, and 9 bases stayed unmatched. Per the germline V gene, CDR1 is ENHRY and CDR2 is SYGVKD. The DNA for the CDR3 is TGTGCCATCAGTGAGACGAGTCCCGGGACAGGGAACTATGGCTACACCTTC. Protein: CAISETSPGTGNYGYTF.

Here the CDR3 DNA reads TGTGCCAGCAGTGAACTGGCTAGCGGGCCTAACAATGAGCAGTTCTTC. It codes for CASSELASGPNNEQFF. The V and J genes are TRBV2 and TRBJ2-1; 8 bases agree with TRBD2. CDR1 is SNHLY, CDR2 FYNNEI, per germline. V shed 2 bases and J 5 bases; nucleotides not matched to a gene: 8. This CDR3 region has 16 residues. The entire variable domain, with the rest obtained from reference TRBV2 and TRBJ2-1, is as follows: EPEVTQTPSHQVTQMGQEVILRCVPISNHLYFYWYRQILGQKVEFLVSFYNNEISEKSEIFDDQFSVERPDGSNFTLKIRSTKLEDSAMYFCASSELASGPNNEQFFGPGTRLTVL.

The CDR3 loop is CASSKGAGLNEKLFF. CDR3 bases: TGTGCCAGTAGTAAAGGGGCAGGCCTTAATGAAAAACTGTTTTTT. The rearrangement links TRBV19 to TRBJ1-4; possibly TRBD1 for D (5 bases). The V end lost 4 bases, the J end lost 4 bases, and 13 bases lay between the germline ends. The length of the CDR3 is 15 residues. Germline loops: CDR1 LNHDA, CDR2 SQIVND (reference sequence).

This rearrangement joins TRBV14 to TRBJ1-5, with TRBD1 matching over 7 bases. V lost 5 bases to trimming and J lost 7 bases; unmatched junction nucleotides: 8. The CDR3 extends over 14 amino acids. Per the germline V gene, CDR1 is SGHDN and CDR2 is FVKESK. CDR3 residues: CASSGGQAAQPQHF. The CDR3 bases are TGTGCCAGCAGCGGCGGACAGGCCGCGCAGCCCCAGCATTTT.

This rearrangement joins TRBV12-3 or TRBV12-4 to TRBJ1-4; 7 positions agree with TRBD1. V was clipped by 6 bases and J by 8 bases; unmatched bases: 3. This CDR3 region has 12 residues. The CDR3 reads CASRRGREKLFF. Written as DNA, the CDR3 is TGTGCCAGCAGGAGGGGGCGGGAAAAACTGTTTTTT.

V and J are TRBV7-9 and TRBJ1-4, with D possibly being TRBD1 (5 bases). CDR1 is SEHNR, CDR2 FQNEAQ, per germline (reference sequence). With 1 base removed from V and 2 bases from J, the gap between germline ends came to 11 bases. The CDR3 extends over 16 amino acids. The CDR3 loop reads CASSLVRGDTNEKLFF. DNA for the CDR3: TGTGCCAGCAGCTTAGTTCGGGGGGATACTAATGAAAAACTGTTTTTT.